These 28 T cell receptor beta chains originate from one sample sequenced in a study of response to subunit inactivated influenza vaccine. TCRdb re-called the RT-PCR reads with MiXCR, one entry per CDR3 protein. The sample has roughly 780,000 distinct CDR3 sequences; approximately 17% are singletons. This specimen consisted of PBMCs from blood, obtained more than 4 days after vaccination. These receptors all stem from a man aged 50-59 years who received an inactivated influenza vaccine.

The J gene is TRBJ2-2, the V gene TRBV25-1; the D gene is possibly TRBD1 (6 bases). CDR1 and CDR2 from the germline V gene are MGHDK and SYGVNS. V was pared by 5 bases and J by 4 bases, with 11 bases between. The CDR3 extends over 14 amino acids. The CDR3 nucleotides read TGTGCCAGCAGTAAGGACAGACTCACCGGGGAGCTGTTTTTT. Protein product: CASSKDRLTGELFF.

At least ten counts were recorded for this clonotype. The chain employs TRBV20-1 and TRBJ2-7; D is perhaps TRBD1 (5 bases). The CDR3 has 14 residues. The V gene lost 0 bases and the J gene lost 4 bases, with 13 bases spanning the gap. In germline, CDR1 is DFQATT, CDR2 SNEGSKA (reference sequence). CDR3 in amino acids: CSARDHQGAYEQYF. The CDR3 DNA reads as TGCAGTGCTAGAGATCATCAGGGTGCGTACGAGCAGTACTTC.

This clonotype was observed a handful of times. The rearrangement links TRBV20-1 to TRBJ2-7; 7 positions match TRBD1. This CDR3 is built from 13 residues. The J segment lost 8 bases and the V segment lost 3 bases, leaving 10 bases of the junction unmatched. CDR1 is DFQATT and CDR2 is SNEGSKA in the germline V gene (reference sequence). For the CDR3, the DNA is TGCAGTGCTAGGGAAGGGGGCTTTTACCAGCAGTACTTC. It encodes CSAREGGFYQQYF.

The chain employs TRBV5-1 and TRBJ2-1; 7 bases line up with TRBD1. The CDR3 totals 17 residues. Trimming at V came to 4 bases and at J to 1 base, leaving 11 bases not matched to a gene. Germline lookup yields CDR1 SGHRS and CDR2 YFSETQ. CDR3 in DNA: TGCGCCAGCAGCGAAACAGGGGCCTGGGGATCCTACAATGAGCAGTTCTTC. The encoded protein is CASSETGAWGSYNEQFF.

This clonotype was seen ten or more times. The chain links TRBV20-1 to TRBJ2-1, with 12 nucleotides matching TRBD2. In germline, CDR1 is DFQATT, CDR2 SNEGSKA (reference sequence). This CDR3 has 15 amino acids. Trimming at V came to 5 bases and at J to 5 bases, leaving 7 bases not matched to a gene. CDR3 protein: CSAGGLAGTHNEQFF. The CDR3 coding sequence is TGCAGTGCTGGCGGACTAGCGGGAACACACAATGAGCAGTTCTTC.

J is TRBJ2-3 and V is TRBV18; 9 nucleotides align to TRBD2. J gave up 5 bases and V 3 bases, and 6 bases lay outside the gene matches. The CDR3 is made up of 15 amino acids. Germline V gene data show CDR1 as KGHSH and CDR2 as LQKENI. The CDR3 DNA sequence: TGTGCCAGCTCACCTATAGCGGGAGCGGAAGATACGCAGTATTTT. Its translation: CASSPIAGAEDTQYF.

This chain connects TRBV3-1 to TRBJ1-2; D unresolved. The CDR3 totals 13 residues. Trimming left V 4 bases short and J 5 bases short, with 11 bases between. Germline V lookup: CDR1 LGHDT, CDR2 YNNKEL (reference sequence). The CDR3 nucleotides read TGTGCCAGCAGCCGTGTTGACGCGTATGGCTACACCTTC. Encoded protein: CASSRVDAYGYTF. Full variable domain (outside the CDR3, taken from reference TRBV3-1 and TRBJ1-2): DTAVSQTPKYLVTQMGNDKSIKCEQNLGHDTMYWYKQDSKKFLKIMFSYNNKELIINETVPNRFSPKSPDKAHLNLHINSLELGDSAVYFCASSRVDAYGYTFGSGTRLTVV.

V is TRBV12-3 or TRBV12-4 and J is TRBJ2-5; possibly TRBD1 for D (6 bases). This CDR3 has 14 residues. The ends were cut back, 3 bases at V and 3 bases at J, with 11 bases in the middle. The CDR3 spells CASSFPGTKETQYF. In DNA, the CDR3 is TGTGCCAGCAGTTTCCCCGGGACAAAAGAGACCCAGTACTTC.

At least ten counts were recorded for this clonotype. The V gene is TRBV12-3 or TRBV12-4, the J gene TRBJ2-7, with D tentatively TRBD1 or TRBD2 (5 bases each). The CDR3 length is 15 residues. V gave up 3 bases and J gave up 6 bases, with 18 bases separating them. The CDR3 region has the DNA TGTGCCAGCAGTTTGCGCCCTTGGGGGAGTGGCGAGCAGTACTTC. Translation gives CASSLRPWGSGEQYF.

The V and J genes are TRBV20-1 and TRBJ2-3, with D unclear. CDR3 length: 15 amino acids. The V and J ends lost 0 bases and 1 base respectively, with 11 bases between them. Germline assignment: CDR1 DFQATT and CDR2 SNEGSKA (reference sequence). The CDR3 is CSARDILTGTDTQYF. As DNA, the CDR3 is TGCAGTGCTAGAGACATACTTACAGGCACAGATACGCAGTATTTT.

This chain links TRBV11-3 with TRBJ2-5; perhaps TRBD1 as D (5 bases). The CDR3 runs 13 residues. The germline gives CDR1 SGHNT, CDR2 YENEEA. Trimming left V 2 bases short and J 5 bases short, with 9 bases between. CDR3 residues: CASSLRGWETQYF. The CDR3 DNA is TGTGCCAGCAGCTTAAGGGGATGGGAGACCCAGTACTTC.

This sequence joins TRBV5-6 and TRBJ1-1, with D unclear. The CDR3 is 11 residues long. Between the trimmed V and J ends, which lost 4 bases and 7 bases, there was a span of 8 bases. The V gene's germline CDR1 is SGHDT and CDR2 YYEEEE. The CDR3 sequence is CASSRVDEAFF. The CDR3 coding sequence is TGTGCCAGCAGCCGAGTGGATGAAGCTTTCTTT.

The chain carries TRBV6-2 or TRBV6-3 and TRBJ2-2; 13 nucleotides align to TRBD2. The CDR3 contains 16 residues. Looked up from germline, CDR1 is MNHEY and CDR2 is SVGEGT. Germline trimming cut 8 bases from V and 8 bases from J; bases unmatched to any gene: 11. The CDR3 DNA follows: TGTGCCAGCCGCCCGCGACTAGCGGGGGGAAGAGGGGAGCTGTTTTTT. It specifies CASRPRLAGGRGELFF.

The rearrangement uses TRBV5-1 and TRBJ1-6; tentative D call: TRBD1 (5 bases). The CDR3 spans 15 residues. Germline V gene lookup returns CDR1 SGHRS and CDR2 YFSETQ. Between the trimmed V and J ends, which lost 0 bases and 8 bases, there was a span of 12 bases. The CDR3 nucleotides are TGCGCCAGCAGCTTGGCAGGGAGAACTTATTCACCCCTCCACTTT. This gives the protein CASSLAGRTYSPLHF. Together with reference TRBV5-1 and TRBJ1-6, the CDR3 gives the full variable domain: KAGVTQTPRYLIKTRGQQVTLSCSPISGHRSVSWYQQTPGQGLQFLFEYFSETQRNKGNFPGRFSGRQFSNSRSEMNVSTLELGDSALYLCASSLAGRTYSPLHFGNGTRLTVT.

This chain connects TRBV6-1 to TRBJ2-7; D is ambiguous. V was cut by 5 bases and J by 3 bases, with 17 bases left in between. The CDR3 is 15 residues long. CDR1 and CDR2 from the germline V gene are MNHNS and SASEGT. The CDR3 DNA reads TGTGCCAGCAGTCCGATCGCCCCGTCGGGCTACGAGCAGTACTTC. Its translation is CASSPIAPSGYEQYF.

This clonotype was observed a handful of times. The chain carries TRBV4-3 and TRBJ1-5; D remains unclear. CDR1 and CDR2 (germline): LGHNA, YSLEER. Trimming stripped 0 bases from V and 7 bases from J, with 10 bases between. CDR3 length equals 14 residues. CDR3 in amino acids: CASSQDHGRQPQHF. The CDR3 region has the DNA TGCGCCAGCAGCCAAGATCATGGACGGCAGCCCCAGCATTTT.

On this clonotype: Given a much more abundant clone one base away, this may be a read error. The genes are TRBV4-3 and TRBJ2-1; tentatively, D is TRBD1 (5 bases). This CDR3 comprises 14 residues. CDR1 and CDR2 (germline): LGHNA, YSLEER. CDR3 sequence (DNA): TGCGCCAGCAGCCAAGAAGGGGTTCGGCATGAGCTGTTCTTC. The encoded protein is CASSQEGVRHELFF.

The V call is TRBV28, the J call TRBJ2-1, with a possible D match to TRBD2 (5 bases). The CDR3 spans 14 residues. Trimming stripped 1 base from V and 9 bases from J, with 13 bases between. Germline CDR1 MDHEN, CDR2 SYDVKM. The CDR3 protein is CASSLLADAGEQFF. DNA of the CDR3: TGTGCCAGCAGTTTATTGGCCGATGCGGGTGAGCAGTTCTTC. Complete variable domain (other parts from reference TRBV28 and TRBJ2-1): DVKVTQSSRYLVKRTGEKVFLECVQDMDHENMFWYRQDPGLGLRLIYFSYDVKMKEKGDIPEGYSVSREKKERFSLILESASTNQTSMYLCASSLLADAGEQFFGPGTRLTVL.

Only a few counts were recorded for this clonotype. V is TRBV7-9 and J is TRBJ1-2; a weak D match, TRBD1 (5 bases). Germline V lookup: CDR1 SEHNR, CDR2 FQNEAQ (reference sequence). V dropped 2 bases and J dropped 8 bases, with 15 bases sitting between them. CDR3 length: 14 amino acids. CDR3 in DNA: TGTGCCAGCAGCTTAAACCCGGGACTCGGGGGCTACACCTTC. This codes for CASSLNPGLGGYTF.

This clonotype was observed a few times. This chain links TRBV29-1 with TRBJ1-1, with 7 bases aligning to TRBD1. V lost 5 bases, J lost 2 bases, and 8 bases stayed unmatched. The CDR3 consists of 14 residues. CDR1 is SQVTM and CDR2 is ANQGSEA in the germline V gene. The CDR3, as DNA: TGCAGCGTTTGCCAAGGGACAGTCAACACTGAAGCTTTCTTT. Translation gives CSVCQGTVNTEAFF.

This clonotype occurred many times. The chain uses TRBV7-2 and TRBJ2-7; TRBD2 might be the D (6 bases). This CDR3 has 14 residues. Germline lookup yields CDR1 SGHTA and CDR2 FQGNSA. V was pared by 4 bases and J by 1 base, with 11 bases between. The CDR3 is CASSYRLVSYEQYF. The DNA of the CDR3 is TGTGCCAGCAGCTACCGACTAGTATCCTACGAGCAGTACTTC.

The chain has TRBV20-1 and TRBJ1-1, with D unresolved. V dropped 5 bases and J dropped 8 bases, with 9 bases sitting between them. Germline V gene sequence: CDR1 DFQATT, CDR2 SNEGSKA (reference sequence). The CDR3 totals 10 residues. The CDR3: CSARRQEAFF. CDR3 DNA sequence: TGCAGTGCTCGGAGGCAGGAAGCTTTCTTT.

This clonotype was picked up many times. The V and J genes are TRBV29-1 and TRBJ1-4; D unresolved. The CDR3 covers 12 residues. Germline CDR1 SQVTM, CDR2 ANQGSEA. V shed 6 bases and J shed 7 bases, with 12 bases lying between them. CDR3 nucleotides: TGCAGCGTAAAGGGTTTGGGTGAAAAACTGTTTTTT. As protein: CSVKGLGEKLFF.

The chain couples TRBV7-6 to TRBJ2-2; TRBD1 agrees at 7 bases. Germline V CDR1 and CDR2: SGHVS, FNYEAQ. The junction had 5 bases not matched to a gene; V was cut back by 5 bases and J by 2 bases. The CDR3 has 15 residues. In DNA form, the CDR3 reads TGTGCCAGCAGCCAGGGACAGATTAACACCGGGGAGCTGTTTTTT. Protein: CASSQGQINTGELFF.

V usage is TRBV29-1 and J usage is TRBJ2-3; 8 bases are shared with TRBD1. The germline V gene has CDR1 SQVTM and CDR2 ANQGSEA. After removal of 7 bases from V and 2 bases from J, the junction contained 5 bases not matched to a gene. This CDR3 has 13 amino acids. In DNA, the CDR3 is TGCAGCGCCGGGACAGGCTTCACAGATACGCAGTATTTT. It encodes CSAGTGFTDTQYF.

This clonotype was observed a few times. The chain is built from TRBV20-1 and TRBJ2-1, with TRBD2 identical over 11 bases. The CDR3 is 17 residues long. The J segment lost 4 bases and the V segment lost 1 base, leaving 9 bases of the junction unmatched. CDR1 and CDR2 (germline): DFQATT, SNEGSKA (reference sequence). CDR3 in amino acids: CSARGLAGGLLYNEQFF. In DNA form, the CDR3 reads TGCAGTGCTAGAGGTCTAGCGGGAGGTTTACTATACAATGAGCAGTTCTTC.

The genes are TRBV6-2 or TRBV6-3 and TRBJ2-5; unclear D gene. The V gene lost 9 bases and the J gene lost 5 bases, with 16 bases spanning the gap. There are 13 residues in the CDR3. Germline V gene lookup returns CDR1 MNHEY and CDR2 SVGEGT. CDR3 in amino acids: CASRSSSGETQYF. The DNA of the CDR3 is TGTGCCAGTAGGTCCTCCTCGGGCGAGACCCAGTACTTC.

This chain uses TRBV7-8 with TRBJ1-6, with 9 bases fitting TRBD1. The V and J ends lost 5 bases and 13 bases, in that order; junction bases with no gene match: 12. Looked up from germline, CDR1 is SGHVS and CDR2 is FQNEAQ. The CDR3 extends over 15 amino acids. DNA of the CDR3: TGTGCCAGCAGCCAGCTCGGACAGGGGCTATCTCCCCTCCACTTT. Encoded protein: CASSQLGQGLSPLHF.